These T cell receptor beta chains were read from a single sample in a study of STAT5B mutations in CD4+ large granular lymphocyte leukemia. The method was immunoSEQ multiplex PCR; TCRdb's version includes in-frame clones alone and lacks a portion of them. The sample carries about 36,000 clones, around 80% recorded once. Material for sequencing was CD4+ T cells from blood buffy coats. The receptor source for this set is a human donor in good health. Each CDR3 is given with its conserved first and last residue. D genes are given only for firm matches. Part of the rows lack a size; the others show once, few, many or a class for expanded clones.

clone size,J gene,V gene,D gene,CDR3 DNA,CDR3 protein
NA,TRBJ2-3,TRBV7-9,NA,TGTGCCAGCAGCTTGGGACACACCACAGATACGCAGTATTTT,CASSLGHTTDTQYF
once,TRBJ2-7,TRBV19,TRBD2,TGTGCCAGTAGTATCAACCCTAGCGGAGGGACCTACGAGCAGTACTTC,CASSINPSGGTYEQYF
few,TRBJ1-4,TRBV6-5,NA,TGTGCCAGCAGCGAGCAATCACTCGGGGAAAAACTGTTTTTT,CASSEQSLGEKLFF
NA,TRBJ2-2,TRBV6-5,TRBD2,TGTGCCAGCCGGGAGGTGCAGGGTGACACCGGGGAGCTGTTTTTT,CASREVQGDTGELFF
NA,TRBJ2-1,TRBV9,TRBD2,TGTGCCAGCAGCGTTGGGCTAGCGGGAGATCTTGAGCAGTTCTTC,CASSVGLAGDLEQFF
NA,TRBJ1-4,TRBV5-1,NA,TGCGCCAGCAGCGTCGGACCAGTTACAAAACTGTTTTTT,CASSVGPVTKLFF
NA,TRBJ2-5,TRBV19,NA,TGTGCCAGTAGGACGACTAGGGATCGGGAGACCCAGTACTTC,CASRTTRDRETQYF
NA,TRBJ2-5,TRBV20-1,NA,TGCAGTCTTTTCGAGCAAGAGACCCAGTACTTC,CSLFEQETQYF
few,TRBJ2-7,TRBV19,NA,TGTGCCAGTAGCTACAGGTTAGGGTACGAGCAGTACTTC,CASSYRLGYEQYF
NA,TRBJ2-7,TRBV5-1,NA,TGCGCCAGCAGCCCCACCGCAGGGACCTACGAGCAGTACTTC,CASSPTAGTYEQYF
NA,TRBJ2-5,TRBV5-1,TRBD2,TGCGCCAGCAGCTTGGGGCCGGGGGGAGGAGAGACCCAGTACTTC,CASSLGPGGGETQYF
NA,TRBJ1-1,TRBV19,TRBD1,TGTGCCAGTATATCAGGACAGGGGGCGGGCTACGCTGAAGCTTTCTTT,CASISGQGAGYAEAFF